These 30 T cell receptor beta chains came from one sample sequenced in a study of T-cell reconstitution after alpha-beta-depleted transplantation in children. A TCRbeta library incorporating unique molecular identifiers was prepared. Via MiXCR, TCRdb re-called the PCR reads, giving one row per CDR3 protein. The repertoire includes about 490,000 distinct CDR3 sequences, 10% of them detected once, and roughly 2.1% sits in the top ten. Sequences were derived from PBMCs, sampled before TCRalphabeta/CD19-depleted stem cell transplant. These receptors came from a child younger than 10 with inherited bone marrow failure, due to receive a stem cell transplant.

In this sample, this clonotype turned up many times. The rearrangement joins TRBV7-7 to TRBJ2-5; D unclear. V shed 5 bases and J shed 1 base, with 11 bases lying between them. Looked up from germline, CDR1 is SSHAT and CDR2 is FNYEAQ (reference sequence). The CDR3 runs to 14 residues. CDR3 sequence reads: CASSPRTFQETQYF. DNA of the CDR3: TGTGCCAGCAGCCCAAGGACCTTCCAAGAGACCCAGTACTTC.

This clonotype was detected ten times or more. This chain connects TRBV12-3 or TRBV12-4 to TRBJ1-2, with 7 bases that match TRBD1. Trimming cost V 7 bases and J 0 bases; bases outside gene matches: 5. There are 14 residues in the CDR3. The DNA for the CDR3 is TGTGCCAGCACCTTAGGGGGCTCTAACTATGGCTACACCTTC. It specifies CASTLGGSNYGYTF.

Many counts were recorded for this clonotype. The chain is built from TRBV20-1 and TRBJ2-7; TRBD2 aligns across 11 bases. From germline, CDR1 is DFQATT and CDR2 SNEGSKA (reference sequence). Trimming cost V 6 bases and J 6 bases; bases outside gene matches: 10. There are 14 residues in the CDR3. The CDR3 DNA reads as TGCAGTGCCATCTCTAGCGGGAGGAGCGGCGAGCAGTACTTC. It codes for CSAISSGRSGEQYF.

This chain links TRBV28 with TRBJ1-5; D is unresolved. CDR3 length equals 15 residues. With 5 bases removed from V and 4 bases from J, the gap between germline ends came to 15 bases. In germline, CDR1 is MDHEN, CDR2 SYDVKM. The CDR3 DNA follows: TGTGCCAGCAGTCAAACCCGGGCCATAAATCAGCCCCAGCATTTT. Translated: CASSQTRAINQPQHF.

At least ten counts were recorded for this clonotype. The chain recombines TRBV20-1 with TRBJ2-7; either TRBD1 or TRBD2 may fit D (6 bases each). V was shortened by 0 bases and J by 5 bases, with 17 bases between the two germline ends. CDR1 is DFQATT and CDR2 is SNEGSKA in the germline V gene (reference sequence). This CDR3 has 15 residues. DNA of the CDR3: TGCAGTGCTAGAGATCCGACTGGGGGGCTCAACGAGCAGTACTTC. It encodes CSARDPTGGLNEQYF.

This clonotype was recorded a few times. This rearrangement joins TRBV6-2 or TRBV6-3 to TRBJ2-1; D gene uncertain. Germline loops: CDR1 MNHEY, CDR2 SVGEGT. The V and J ends lost 4 bases and 0 bases respectively, with 7 bases between them. The CDR3 contains 14 residues. CDR3 sequence: CASSWLSSYNEQFF. CDR3 in DNA: TGTGCCAGCAGTTGGCTCTCCTCCTACAATGAGCAGTTCTTC.

This clonotype has ten or more counts. The rearrangement joins TRBV29-1 to TRBJ2-7; 9 bases map to TRBD2. There are 14 residues in the CDR3. Germline-derived CDR1 and CDR2 are SQVTM and ANQGSEA. V lost 6 bases and J lost 4; bases outside the gene matches: 10. The CDR3 region is CSVGTSRLVYEQYF. The CDR3 bases are TGCAGCGTCGGGACTAGCCGGTTGGTTTACGAGCAGTACTTC.

This clonotype was detected ten times or more. The chain recombines TRBV2 with TRBJ2-1, with D possibly being TRBD2 (5 bases). Germline CDR1 is SNHLY and CDR2 is FYNNEI. Between the trimmed V and J ends, which lost 4 bases and 5 bases, there was a span of 12 bases. The CDR3 contains 14 residues. This chain's CDR3 is CASSVQRNDNEQFF. The CDR3 DNA sequence: TGTGCCAGCAGTGTCCAGCGGAACGACAATGAGCAGTTCTTC.

The V and J genes are TRBV5-4 and TRBJ2-7, with 8 bases identical to TRBD1. Germline values: CDR1 SGHNT, CDR2 YYREEE (reference sequence). The V and J ends lost 2 bases and 0 bases, in that order; junction bases with no gene match: 4. The CDR3 totals 15 residues. CDR3 DNA sequence: TGTGCCAGCAGCTTCCGGACAGGGTCCTCCTACGAGCAGTACTTC. Translation: CASSFRTGSSYEQYF.

This clonotype occurred many times. J is TRBJ2-1 and V is TRBV29-1; 14 bases match TRBD2. CDR1 SQVTM and CDR2 ANQGSEA come from the germline V gene. The CDR3 loop spans 18 amino acids. V was pared by 0 bases and J by 4 bases, with 8 bases of the junction left unmatched. The CDR3 here is CSVEDPRLAGGLYNEQFF. In DNA form, the CDR3 reads TGCAGCGTTGAAGATCCACGACTAGCGGGAGGGCTGTACAATGAGCAGTTCTTC.

This clonotype was seen more than once but under ten times. One junction end does not reproduce the germline sequence, and a read error may be involved. This chain links TRBV6-1 with TRBJ1-1; 8 bases fit TRBD1. Germline lookup yields CDR1 MNHNS and CDR2 SASEGT. The CDR3 extends over 11 amino acids. CDR3 sequence: CASSQGAEAVF. CDR3 nucleotide sequence: TGTGCCAGCAGCCAGGGGGCCGAAGCTGTCTTT.

The sample holds many counts of this clonotype. The chain links TRBV6-2 or TRBV6-3 to TRBJ2-1; TRBD2 matches 11 bases. Germline values: CDR1 MNHEY, CDR2 SVGEGT. This CDR3 has 15 amino acids. V trimming: 6 bases; J trimming: 8 bases; junction bases outside the gene matches: 9. CDR3: CASRTTSGSIYEQFF. CDR3 in DNA: TGTGCCAGCAGAACTACTAGCGGGAGTATCTATGAGCAGTTCTTC.

This clonotype was recorded many times. V gene TRBV4-3 combines with J gene TRBJ1-4; the match to TRBD1 covers 7 bases. CDR1 is LGHNA and CDR2 is YSLEER in the germline V gene. This CDR3 has 12 residues. J was trimmed by 10 bases and V by 1 base; bases with no gene match: 0. This CDR3 reads CASSQGQGKLFF. For the CDR3, the DNA is TGCGCCAGCAGCCAAGGACAGGGAAAACTGTTTTTT.

This clonotype came up many times. The V and J genes are TRBV20-1 and TRBJ2-7; weak D call: TRBD1 (5 bases). V shed 3 bases and J shed 3 bases, with 15 bases lying between them. Germline values: CDR1 DFQATT, CDR2 SNEGSKA (reference sequence). The CDR3 totals 14 residues. As DNA, the CDR3 is TGCAGTGCTAGTAAAGGGGCTCTAATCTACGAGCAGTACTTC. Amino acids: CSASKGALIYEQYF.

The chain has TRBV13 and TRBJ2-3; D gene unclear. The CDR3 has 14 amino acids. Between the trimmed V and J ends, which lost 3 bases and 4 bases, there was a span of 11 bases. In germline, CDR1 is PRHDT, CDR2 FYEKMQ (reference sequence). The CDR3 protein is CASSLSSLADTQYF. The CDR3 bases are TGTGCCAGCAGCTTGTCGAGCCTAGCAGATACGCAGTATTTT.

This clonotype was recorded a few times. The CDR3 DNA reads as TGTGCCAGCAGCTTAAATGGGTACAGGGGGGTGTACTTC. Protein product: CASSLNGYRGVYF. The V call is TRBV7-2, the J call TRBJ2-7; 8 bases are a match to TRBD1. Germline V gene sequence: CDR1 SGHTA, CDR2 FQGNSA. CDR3 size: 13 residues. V lost 2 bases and J lost 12; bases outside the gene matches: 9.

The J gene is TRBJ2-7, the V gene TRBV27; no clear D gene. Germline V gives CDR1 MNHEY, CDR2 SMNVEV (reference sequence). V was trimmed by 3 bases and J by 0 bases, leaving 12 bases between them. The CDR3 is made up of 15 amino acids. The CDR3 here is CASSFGSGTSYEQYF. CDR3 nucleotides: TGTGCCAGCAGTTTCGGGTCGGGCACCTCCTACGAGCAGTACTTC.

This clonotype has ten or more counts. The chain recombines TRBV5-1 with TRBJ2-3; TRBD2 might be the D (6 bases). CDR1 is SGHRS and CDR2 is YFSETQ in the germline V gene. The CDR3 has 13 residues. Between the trimmed V and J ends, which lost 5 bases and 6 bases, there was a span of 13 bases. Here the CDR3 reads CASRELAADTQYF. The DNA of the CDR3 is TGCGCCAGCAGAGAACTAGCTGCCGATACGCAGTATTTT. The full variable domain, rest sourced from reference TRBV5-1 and TRBJ2-3, is KAGVTQTPRYLIKTRGQQVTLSCSPISGHRSVSWYQQTPGQGLQFLFEYFSETQRNKGNFPGRFSGRQFSNSRSEMNVSTLELGDSALYLCASRELAADTQYFGPGTRLTVL.

In this sample, this clonotype turned up many times. The CDR3 nucleotides are TGCGCCAGCAGCCCTACCTCTGGGGCCAACGTCCTGACTTTC. Residues: CASSPTSGANVLTF. The chain is built from TRBV5-1 and TRBJ2-6; D unresolved. The V gene lost 4 bases and the J gene lost 0 bases, with 5 bases spanning the gap. The CDR3 has 14 amino acids. The germline V gene encodes CDR1 SGHRS and CDR2 YFSETQ.

The chain carries TRBV2 and TRBJ2-5, with 10 bases matching TRBD2. Per germline, CDR1 SNHLY and CDR2 FYNNEI. V lost 3 bases, J lost 5 bases, and 9 bases stayed unmatched. The CDR3 is 16 residues long. The CDR3 loop reads CASSERAGGPWETQYF. The DNA of the CDR3 is TGTGCCAGCAGTGAGAGAGCGGGAGGGCCTTGGGAGACCCAGTACTTC.

This clonotype was counted at least ten times. V gene TRBV12-3 or TRBV12-4 combines with J gene TRBJ2-3, with 9 bases fitting TRBD2. J was trimmed by 2 bases and V by 6 bases; bases with no gene match: 6. This CDR3 is built from 15 residues. The CDR3 sequence: CASRAERGDTDTQYF. CDR3 bases: TGTGCCAGCAGAGCCGAGCGGGGGGACACAGATACGCAGTATTTT.

This clonotype was picked up many times. The genes are TRBV4-3 and TRBJ2-2; D ambiguous. Germline CDR1 is LGHNA and CDR2 is YSLEER. Deletions cut 4 bases from V and 0 bases from J, with 9 bases between. The CDR3 spans 15 residues. CDR3 coding DNA: TGCGCCAGCAGCCCCCAGCTTTCGAACACCGGGGAGCTGTTTTTT. This encodes CASSPQLSNTGELFF.

V usage is TRBV7-9 and J usage is TRBJ1-4; 9 bases fit TRBD1. Trimming removed 2 bases from V and 4 bases from J; junction bases left unmatched: 5. The CDR3 runs to 16 residues. The germline CDR1 and CDR2 sequences are SEHNR and FQNEAQ (reference sequence). The CDR3 sequence is CASSLRQGGLNEKLFF. DNA of the CDR3: TGTGCCAGCAGCTTACGACAGGGGGGCCTTAATGAAAAACTGTTTTTT.

CDR3: CASSFSPGSGSYYEQYF. Here the CDR3 DNA reads TGTGCCAGCTCCTTCTCCCCGGGTAGCGGGTCCTACTACGAGCAGTACTTC. This chain links TRBV6-2 or TRBV6-3 with TRBJ2-7; 7 bases fit TRBD2. Germline V CDR1 and CDR2: MNHEY, SVGEGT. The CDR3 spans 17 residues. Unmatched junction bases numbered 19, after V lost 8 bases and J lost 3 bases.

At least ten counts were recorded for this clonotype. The chain carries TRBV12-3 or TRBV12-4 and TRBJ1-2; 10 positions agree with TRBD1. Germline trimming cut 7 bases from V and 2 bases from J; bases unmatched to any gene: 10. The CDR3 consists of 16 residues. CDR3 protein: CASTQTTGGLNYGYTF. Written as DNA, the CDR3 is TGTGCCAGCACCCAAACGACAGGGGGCTTAAACTATGGCTACACCTTC.

This clonotype was observed many times. The chain is built from TRBV28 and TRBJ2-6; 11 bases fit TRBD1. The CDR3 consists of 17 residues. Looked up from germline, CDR1 is MDHEN and CDR2 is SYDVKM. Losses at the gene ends were 0 bases for V and 4 bases for J; bases not matched to a gene: 2. CDR3 in amino acids: CASSLWDRGPGANVLTF. As DNA, the CDR3 is TGTGCCAGCAGTTTATGGGACAGGGGGCCAGGGGCCAACGTCCTGACTTTC.

This clonotype was observed many times. The chain combines TRBV12-3 or TRBV12-4 with TRBJ2-7, with TRBD1 matching over 7 bases. Trimming removed 4 bases from V and 2 bases from J; junction bases left unmatched: 5. The CDR3 consists of 14 residues. Here the CDR3 reads CASSSADRAYEQYF. The CDR3 DNA is TGTGCCAGCAGTTCGGCTGACAGGGCCTACGAGCAGTACTTC.

This clonotype appeared many times. The V and J genes are TRBV6-5 and TRBJ1-1; D gene uncertain. CDR3 length equals 16 residues. The germline V and J ends were trimmed by 7 bases and 7 bases, with 25 bases remaining between them. The germline V gene has CDR1 MNHEY and CDR2 SVGAGI. In DNA form, the CDR3 reads TGTGCCAGCACAGGCTCGAGGACGTCGAGGCTGGGTGAAGCTTTCTTT. The encoded protein is CASTGSRTSRLGEAFF.

This clonotype was seen repeatedly, ten times or more. This chain links TRBV20-1 with TRBJ2-3; tentative D call: TRBD1 (5 bases). In germline, CDR1 is DFQATT, CDR2 SNEGSKA (reference sequence). The CDR3 has 13 amino acids. V dropped 3 bases and J dropped 0 bases, with 7 bases sitting between them. In nucleotides, the CDR3 is TGCAGTGCTAGGGGGCCTAGCACAGATACGCAGTATTTT. Encoded protein: CSARGPSTDTQYF.

As concerns this clonotype: A read error may produce the germline difference seen at one junction end. The chain carries TRBV18 and TRBJ2-7, with D possibly being TRBD2 (5 bases). Looked up from germline, CDR1 is KGHSH and CDR2 is LQKENI. The CDR3 is 14 amino acids. CDR3 sequence: CASSPSLADYEQDF. CDR3 bases: TGTGCCAGCTCACCAAGCCTAGCCGACTACGAGCAGGACTTC. The whole variable domain, filled in from reference TRBV18 and TRBJ2-7, reads NAGVMQNPRHLVRRRGQEARLRCSPMKGHSHVYWYRQLPEEGLKFMVYLQKENIIDESGMPKERFSAEFPKEGPSILRIQQVVRGDSAAYFCASSPSLADYEQDFGPGTRLTVT.